This T cell receptor beta chain was retrieved from a study of T cells in Graves' hyperthyroidism and ophthalmopathy. This clonotype has a count of ten or more. The CDR3 consists of 12 residues. Trimming cost V 4 bases and J 9 bases, with 13 bases left between them. The germline CDR1 and CDR2 sequences are DFQATT and SNEGSKA (reference sequence). In patients aged 18 to 65, hyperthyroidism was newly diagnosed, with duration under 2 months. Clinical symptoms, serum thyroxine, TRAb, thyroid ultrasound and orbital computed tomography informed diagnoses. The blood sample predates any ophthalmopathy symptoms, coming from first hyperthyroidism diagnosis. Using over 8.5 ml of fresh peripheral blood, PBMCs were prepared. From RNA transcripts, TCR beta CDR3 regions were amplified. With the HTBI primer set, the TCR CDR3 went through a first round of RT-PCR. TCRdb reanalysed the multiplex PCR reads using MiXCR and keeps one entry per CDR3 protein. Of around 290,000 distinct CDR3 sequences listed, 13% are singletons.

The gene calls are TRBV20-1 and TRBJ2-1, with D perhaps matching TRBD2 (5 bases). Sequences were obtained from blood. The TCR was taken from a woman under 40 with Graves' hyperthyroidism that later progressed to Graves' ophthalmopathy. CDR3: CSAIPLGIEQFF. The CDR3, as DNA: TGCAGTGCTATCCCACTAGGGATTGAGCAGTTCTTC.